A single sample is the source of the 27 T cell receptor beta chains below, sequenced in a study of T cell responses to AZD1222 COVID-19 vaccine. The method was immunoSEQ multiplex PCR; TCRdb's version includes in-frame clones alone and lacks a portion of them. Of about 150,000 clones in the sample, 85% to 95% were seen once. This sample comprised peripheral blood, obtained 28 days after the second AZD1222 dose. These receptor sequences come from an adult who received the AZD1222 COVID-19 vaccine.

The chain uses TRBV11-2 and TRBJ2-1; TRBD1 matches at 10 bases. Germline loops: CDR1 SGHAT, CDR2 FQNNGV. V trimming: 2 bases; J trimming: 5 bases; junction bases outside the gene matches: 9. CDR3 size: 17 residues. CDR3: CASSLSPGTGVHNEQFF. Written as DNA, the CDR3 is TGTGCCAGCAGCTTATCTCCGGGGACAGGGGTTCACAATGAGCAGTTCTTC.

The V gene is TRBV24-1, the J gene TRBJ1-1; D gene ambiguous. The CDR3 is 18 residues long. In germline, CDR1 is KGHDR, CDR2 SFDVKD. The V end was cut by 6 bases, the J end by 0 bases, with 22 bases between. The CDR3 DNA reads TGTGCCACCAGTCCTTCATCTCAGCGAGGAGCCATGAACACTGAAGCTTTCTTT. As protein: CATSPSSQRGAMNTEAFF.

V gene TRBV27 combines with J gene TRBJ1-5; 7 bases match TRBD1. The V and J ends lost 5 bases and 7 bases, in that order; junction bases with no gene match: 5. From germline, CDR1 is MNHEY and CDR2 SMNVEV (reference sequence). This CDR3 contains 13 residues. The CDR3 region has the DNA TGTGCCAGCAGTAGGGACAGAGGACAGCCCCAGCATTTT. Its protein is CASSRDRGQPQHF.

This clone was found a few times. V gene TRBV19 combines with J gene TRBJ1-1; perhaps TRBD1 as D (5 bases). The V gene's germline CDR1 is LNHDA and CDR2 SQIVND (reference sequence). The length of the CDR3 is 13 residues. V was shortened by 5 bases and J by 3 bases, with 10 bases between the two germline ends. CDR3: CASSDSHHTEAFF. CDR3 coding DNA: TGTGCCAGTAGTGACAGTCATCACACTGAAGCTTTCTTT.

The table lists this clone with a count of one. The rearrangement links TRBV4-1 to TRBJ1-1; D is ambiguous. Deletions cut 0 bases from V and 4 bases from J, with 6 bases between. The CDR3 consists of 13 residues. CDR1 is MGHRA, CDR2 YSYEKL, per germline. The CDR3 spells CASSQDPPTEAFF. CDR3 bases: TGCGCCAGCAGCCAAGACCCCCCCACTGAAGCTTTCTTT.

V and J are TRBV7-6 and TRBJ1-6; 12 nucleotides match TRBD1. Per the germline V gene, CDR1 is SGHVS and CDR2 is FNYEAQ. V lost 5 bases to trimming and J lost 9 bases; unmatched junction nucleotides: 11. CDR3 size: 17 residues. CDR3 loop: CASSLGTRDRGLSPLHF. DNA for the CDR3: TGTGCCAGCAGCCTAGGTACCCGGGACAGGGGGCTTTCACCCCTCCACTTT.

The V call is TRBV18, the J call TRBJ1-1, with no clear D. The CDR3 covers 15 residues. Germline CDR1 reads KGHSH; CDR2 reads LQKENI. V was trimmed by 3 bases and J by 2 bases, leaving 13 bases between them. The CDR3, as DNA: TGTGCCAGCTCACCGGCGGCAGAGGGTAACACTGAAGCTTTCTTT. Its translation: CASSPAAEGNTEAFF.

V gene TRBV3-1 (or the pseudogene TRBV3-2) combines with J gene TRBJ1-1, with D tentatively TRBD1 (6 bases). This CDR3 is built from 14 residues. V lost 5 bases to trimming and J lost 10 bases, with 20 bases between them. From germline, CDR1 is LGHDT and CDR2 YNNKEL (reference sequence). In nucleotides, the CDR3 is TGTGCCAGCAGCACCCTCGTTGGGGGCGCGGTAGCTTTCTTT. Its translation is CASSTLVGGAVAFF.

The rearrangement joins TRBV19 to TRBJ1-5; D is ambiguous. Trimming cost V 4 bases and J 7 bases, with 11 bases left between them. This CDR3 comprises 13 residues. CDR1 and CDR2 from the germline V gene are LNHDA and SQIVND (reference sequence). The CDR3 DNA follows: TGTGCCAGTAGTACGCGAGAAAGACAGCCCCAGCATTTT. This sequence encodes CASSTRERQPQHF.

J is TRBJ2-2 and V is TRBV9; 7 nucleotides match TRBD1. CDR1 and CDR2 (germline): SGDLS, YYNGEE. The CDR3 sequence is 14 residues long. J lost 4 bases, V lost 2 bases, and 2 bases had no gene match. CDR3 bases: TGTGCCAGCAGCGTTGGGACAGCCACCGGGGAGCTGTTTTTT. This encodes CASSVGTATGELFF.

The table lists this clone with a count of one. J is TRBJ2-3 and V is TRBV9; TRBD2 agrees at 9 bases. Germline trimming cut 3 bases from V and 4 bases from J; bases unmatched to any gene: 6. This CDR3 has 15 residues. Germline CDR1 is SGDLS and CDR2 is YYNGEE. Here the CDR3 DNA reads TGTGCCAGCAGCGAGACTAGCGGACCACCAGATACGCAGTATTTT. It is translated as CASSETSGPPDTQYF.

The V call is TRBV2, the J call TRBJ1-3; 9 bases fit TRBD1. The germline gives CDR1 SNHLY, CDR2 FYNNEI. Trimming cost V 5 bases and J 4 bases; bases outside gene matches: 9. The CDR3 covers 16 residues. The CDR3 bases are TGTGCCAGCAGTACCGGGACAGGGACCCCCGGAAACACCATATATTTT. It translates to CASSTGTGTPGNTIYF.

V and J are TRBV7-9 and TRBJ1-1; the match to TRBD1 covers 7 bases. V was pared by 1 base and J by 5 bases, with 7 bases of the junction left unmatched. The CDR3 sequence is 15 residues long. CDR1 and CDR2 from the germline V gene are SEHNR and FQNEAQ (reference sequence). CDR3 region: CASSLVRGRLTEAFF. In DNA, the CDR3 is TGTGCCAGCAGCTTAGTTAGGGGGCGATTGACTGAAGCTTTCTTT.

This rearrangement joins TRBV7-9 to TRBJ1-1; D may be TRBD1 (5 bases). Germline V gives CDR1 SEHNR, CDR2 FQNEAQ (reference sequence). This CDR3 has 14 amino acids. Trimming cost V 2 bases and J 0 bases, with 7 bases left between them. The CDR3 region has the DNA TGTGCCAGCAGCTTATTGGGGGTGAACACTGAAGCTTTCTTT. Translation gives CASSLLGVNTEAFF.

This chain joins TRBV7-8 and TRBJ2-7; D call uncertain. Germline values: CDR1 SGHVS, CDR2 FQNEAQ. This CDR3 is 13 amino acids long. Between the trimmed V and J ends, which lost 4 bases and 4 bases, there was a span of 11 bases. The CDR3 protein is CASSSPGPYEQYF. CDR3 nucleotides: TGTGCCAGCAGCTCTCCGGGTCCATACGAGCAGTACTTC.

CDR3 in amino acids: CASSYRRSGELFF. The DNA of the CDR3 is TGTGCCAGCAGTTACCGCAGGTCCGGGGAGCTGTTTTTT. The rearrangement uses TRBV6-5 and TRBJ2-2; D gene ambiguous. V lost 2 bases to trimming and J lost 6 bases, with 7 bases between them. This CDR3 region has 13 residues. Germline V gives CDR1 MNHEY, CDR2 SVGAGI.

V usage is TRBV6-4 and J usage is TRBJ1-1; weak D call: TRBD1 (6 bases). This CDR3 is built from 17 residues. Germline V lookup: CDR1 MRHNA, CDR2 SNTAGT. Trimming removed 4 bases from V and 0 bases from J, with 18 bases in between. The CDR3 coding sequence is TGTGCCAGCAGTGGGGAAGCCCCGAGACAGGTGAACACTGAAGCTTTCTTT. Protein: CASSGEAPRQVNTEAFF.

CDR3 sequence: CASSLGGTVNNEQFF. The CDR3 coding sequence is TGTGCCAGCAGCCTGGGGGGGACCGTCAACAATGAGCAGTTCTTC. This chain connects TRBV11-2 to TRBJ2-1; TRBD2 matches at 7 bases. Trimming at V came to 5 bases and at J to 5 bases, leaving 9 bases not matched to a gene. The CDR3 is 15 amino acids. CDR1 SGHAT and CDR2 FQNNGV come from the germline V gene.

The V and J genes are TRBV5-6 and TRBJ1-2; 9 bases map to TRBD1. With V trimmed by 2 bases and J by 3 bases, 2 bases remained unmatched. Germline loops: CDR1 SGHDT, CDR2 YYEEEE. This CDR3 comprises 14 residues. The CDR3 loop reads CASSLRDRDYGYTF. DNA of the CDR3: TGTGCCAGCAGCTTACGGGACAGGGACTATGGCTACACCTTC.

The chain combines TRBV2 with TRBJ2-7; 11 bases fit TRBD2. With V trimmed by 2 bases and J by 3 bases, 6 bases remained unmatched. This CDR3 contains 16 residues. Per germline, CDR1 SNHLY and CDR2 FYNNEI. The CDR3 bases are TGTGCCAGCAGTGAATTTTCCGGGACTAGCGGCTACGAGCAGTACTTC. Its protein is CASSEFSGTSGYEQYF.

This chain links TRBV30 with TRBJ1-5; D gene uncertain. The CDR3 consists of 13 residues. The V gene's germline CDR1 is GTSNPN and CDR2 SVGIG (reference sequence). V lost 1 base and J lost 9, with 13 bases in between. The CDR3 DNA follows: TGTGCCTGGAGTGATTACATTGGATCGCCCCAGCATTTT. This encodes CAWSDYIGSPQHF. The variable domain in full, completed from reference TRBV30 and TRBJ1-5, reads SQTIHQWPATLVQPVGSPLSLECTVEGTSNPNLYWYRQAAGRGLQLLFYSVGIGQISSEVPQNLSASRPQDRQFILSSKKLLLSDSGFYLCAWSDYIGSPQHFGDGTRLSIL.

The rearrangement joins TRBV3-1 (or the pseudogene TRBV3-2) to TRBJ2-7, with D uncertain. The CDR3 is 14 residues long. Germline V lookup: CDR1 LGHDT, CDR2 YNNKEL (reference sequence). Trimming took off 3 bases at V and 0 bases at J, with 9 bases between the two ends. In nucleotides, the CDR3 is TGTGCCAGCAGCCACAGTAAAAGCTCCTACGAGCAGTACTTC. It encodes CASSHSKSSYEQYF.

The chain carries TRBV4-2 and TRBJ1-1, with 8 bases aligning to TRBD1. V trimming: 6 bases; J trimming: 1 base; junction bases outside the gene matches: 10. CDR3 size: 16 residues. Germline-derived CDR1 and CDR2 are LGHNA and YNFKEQ. This chain's CDR3 is CASREGGQVGNTEAFF. The CDR3 DNA follows: TGTGCCAGCAGAGAAGGGGGACAGGTAGGGAACACTGAAGCTTTCTTT.

The rearrangement uses TRBV5-1 and TRBJ1-5; D is unclear. The V gene lost 2 bases and the J gene lost 5 bases, with 8 bases spanning the gap. The CDR3 runs to 13 residues. From germline, CDR1 is SGHRS and CDR2 YFSETQ. The CDR3 region is CASSFRGDQPQHF. In DNA, the CDR3 is TGCGCCAGCAGCTTCCGGGGTGATCAGCCCCAGCATTTT.

This chain joins TRBV11-2 and TRBJ2-5; D uncertain. Trimming removed 1 base at V and 2 bases at J, with 5 bases between. This CDR3 comprises 13 residues. CDR1 and CDR2 from the germline V gene are SGHAT and FQNNGV. This chain's CDR3 is CASSLGRQETQYF. The CDR3 DNA reads TGTGCCAGCAGCTTAGGGCGTCAAGAGACCCAGTACTTC.

The V and J genes are TRBV3-1 (or the pseudogene TRBV3-2) and TRBJ2-6; 7 nucleotides align to TRBD1. The CDR3 has 18 amino acids. Losses at the gene ends were 4 bases for V and 0 bases for J; bases not matched to a gene: 9. The germline V gene has CDR1 LGHDT and CDR2 YNNKEL (reference sequence). This chain's CDR3 is CASSPVRTGSSGANVLTF. Here the CDR3 DNA reads TGTGCCAGCAGCCCGGTGCGGACAGGTAGCTCTGGGGCCAACGTCCTGACTTTC.

This chain joins TRBV6-5 and TRBJ1-6; TRBD1 aligns across 9 bases. Germline assignment: CDR1 MNHEY and CDR2 SVGAGI. This CDR3 contains 15 residues. V gave up 6 bases and J gave up 7 bases; unmatched junction bases: 7. The CDR3 DNA sequence: TGTGCCAGCAGGGCCACAGGGGGCGCGAATTCACCCCTCCACTTT. Translated: CASRATGGANSPLHF.